The T cell receptor beta chain under discussion was sequenced for a study of beta chain features in type 1 diabetes (dated by TCRdb to between 2017 and 2018). As for the study more broadly: Mean age, gender distribution, total cell number and subset yield were not different between patients and healthy donors. Regulatory and stem cell-like memory subsets were obtained from only 8 patients and roughly eight healthy donors, while naive and central memory subsets were obtained from all 30 or so donors. The study compared the TCRB repertoires of sorted circulating CD4+ T cell subsets in recently diagnosed type 1 diabetes patients with those in matched healthy donors. A total of some 110 million sorted cells were examined across all samples, and the number of cells per subset was strongly correlated with RNA yield. What the authors observed across the whole study: Because cDNA was sequenced instead of genomic DNA, activated cells with high expression could be over-represented, although the groups did not differ in activation or CD3 levels. Naive, central memory and regulatory TCRB repertoires appeared more similar among patients than among healthy donors. Shorter templates might be favored by PCR, yet because patient and control samples were amplified and corrected together, any such skew would affect both groups equally. Fewer insertions and more nucleotide deletions at VDJ recombination sites were observed in patients with type 1 diabetes, implying thymic rearrangement abnormalities. Because small numbers of individuals were included in the HLA sub-analyses, any influence of HLA type on TCRB rearrangement was left unresolved. In all four CD4+ subsets, TCRB CDR3 length was moderately but significantly shorter in type 1 diabetes patients.

Points on this clone: Its specific antigen is unknown. Per-base quality was not reported, and no clone a single base away is much larger than it.

A single peripheral blood draw of about 116 mL on average was collected from each donor into heparinised tubes. Naive, central memory, regulatory and stem cell-like memory CD4+ T cells were sorted on a BD FACSAria II using a panel including CD45RO, CCR7, CD25, CD127, CD95 and CD27. All sorted populations exceeded 95% purity. PBMCs were separated immediately by Lymphoprep density gradient centrifugation and were stained directly, without being cultured. To minimize batch effects, samples were stained and sorted in pairs, one healthy donor with one patient per experiment. The CDR3 has 16 amino acids, counting the end cysteine and phenylalanine. Of the read, only the CDR3 DNA is kept; its 48 bases are in frame from base 1. CDR1 and CDR2, per the germline V gene, are MNHEY and SVGAGI. The junction shows trimming of 0 bases on V and 6 bases on J, plus 18 bases between the germline ends. The entire amount of isolated RNA was reverse transcribed using the High Capacity cDNA Reverse Transcription Kit, so the sequenced TCRB transcripts were expressed ones. Deep immunoSEQ sequencing was performed on naive, central memory and regulatory T cell samples, with an average of approximately 4 million total reads per sample. Sorted cells were lysed in RLT buffer, and RNA was extracted using DNase-treated RNeasy Micro or Mini kits according to cell number. To prevent cross-contamination, every cell subset was processed on its own, while patient and healthy donor samples were processed together. TCRB sequences were amplified from cDNA with the immunoSEQ multiplex PCR, producing 87-bp fragments spanning the CDR3 region. The amplicons were sequenced using the Illumina HiSeq platform. The study's own analysis went as follows. Synthetic template baselines were used to correct PCR bias computationally, reads within Hamming distance 2 were collapsed together, and singletons that could not be merged were discarded. By aligning reads against IMGT, V, D and J genes, CDR3 length, and insertions or deletions at six rearrangement sites were assigned. Clonotype counts were normalized to sorted cell number within each subset before computing true diversity and Gini coefficients with the tcR R package. The overlap coefficient, calculated on TCRB nucleotide sequences, was used to measure repertoire sharing. Out-of-frame TCRB sequences from naive cells were analyzed as a proxy for the pre-selection repertoire. TCRdb holds this immuneACCESS table with in-frame rearrangements only. Some clones are missing; in checked studies, unresolved V genes explain under half, and the rest has no known cause. That table supplies the V and J calls and clone size; D and trimming were determined from the DNA. Counted in this sample were around 600,000 clones; over 10% of them appeared once. 0.095% to 0.15% of the sample is taken by the ten largest.

Sequencing was performed on naive CD4+ T cells from blood. Taken with the paper, the label for cell subset or site translates to: true naive CD4+ T cells. This chain is built from TRBV6-5 and TRBJ2-7, with the D gene call left open. The origin of this receptor is a man aged 25-40 years with type 1 diabetes. The DNA reads as follows: TGTGCCAGCAGTTACTCGCTGGCGCAGCTGACCGGCGAGCAGTACTTC. This encodes CASSYSLAQLTGEQYF.